What follows is one T cell receptor (beta chain) and its context. What it binds is not known. This specimen comes from a study of CD8 T cells in ankylosing spondylitis. Each TCR beta library was made by quantitative 5'-RACE that incorporated molecular barcodes. TCRdb called the 5' RACE reads again in MiXCR, with one record for every CDR3 protein. The sample lists 800,000 to 900,000 distinct CDR3 sequences, about 11% occurring once. The germline V gene has CDR1 LGHNA and CDR2 YSLEER. This CDR3 comprises 13 residues. V was shortened by 3 bases and J by 3 bases, with 6 bases between the two germline ends. Regarding the study as a whole: In synovial fluid and blood from reactive arthritis, some motif variants were previously reported. Matched ankylosing spondylitis synovial fluid reportedly contained a significantly enriched population of disease-linked clones. Disease-linked clones, CD8+, were relatively rare in peripheral blood. Apparently characteristic of ankylosing spondylitis blood was a TCR beta motif (about 8 highly homologous variants).

The receptor was isolated from a male donor with ankylosing spondylitis. The sample consisted of blood, either unsorted or a sorted T cell fraction (not recorded which). V usage is TRBV4-3 and J usage is TRBJ1-5; D ambiguous. CDR3 DNA sequence: TGCGCCAGCAGCCACTCGCTCAATCAGCCCCAGCATTTT. Protein sequence: CASSHSLNQPQHF.